These 9 T cell receptor beta chains originate from one sample sequenced in a study of T cells after somatic rescue of genetic block. The repertoire was sequenced with immunoSEQ multiplex PCR; TCRdb's copy has only in-frame clones and lacks some. The table records 95,000 to 120,000 clones, under 95% of them present only once. The sequenced material came from peripheral blood mononuclear cells (PBMCs). The receptors stem from a woman under 30.

The V and J genes are TRBV27 and TRBJ2-2; no clear D gene. The CDR3 sequence is 14 residues long. V was clipped by 5 bases and J by 5 bases, with 12 bases between them. Germline CDR1 and CDR2: MNHEY and SMNVEV (reference sequence). The CDR3 loop reads CASSATYGTGELFF. The CDR3 region has the DNA TGTGCCAGCAGTGCAACCTACGGAACCGGGGAGCTGTTTTTT.

This chain joins TRBV27 and TRBJ1-5; TRBD1 aligns across 8 bases. Germline loops: CDR1 MNHEY, CDR2 SMNVEV (reference sequence). V lost 4 bases, J lost 1 base, and 3 bases stayed unmatched. The CDR3 consists of 15 residues. CDR3 protein: CASSSWTGSNQPQHF. In nucleotides, the CDR3 is TGTGCCAGCAGTTCGTGGACAGGGAGCAATCAGCCCCAGCATTTT.

The chain employs TRBV27 and TRBJ1-2; no clear D. The CDR3 spans 13 residues. Trimming stripped 6 bases from V and 10 bases from J, with 18 bases between. Per the germline V gene, CDR1 is MNHEY and CDR2 is SMNVEV (reference sequence). The CDR3 loop reads CASRGRPRSDYTF. The CDR3 DNA sequence: TGTGCCAGCAGGGGAAGACCCCGCAGTGACTACACCTTC.

Comment on this clone: The sample contains more than one DNA sequence encoding this CDR3. The chain couples TRBV9 to TRBJ2-5; no firm D call. This CDR3 has 14 amino acids. V was trimmed by 0 bases and J by 2 bases, leaving 8 bases between them. Germline lookup yields CDR1 SGDLS and CDR2 YYNGEE. The CDR3, as DNA: TGTGCCAGCAGCGTAGGGGGTGCACAAGAGACCCAGTACTTC. Translating it yields CASSVGGAQETQYF.

V and J are TRBV6-5 and TRBJ1-1; D ambiguous. Germline CDR1 and CDR2: MNHEY and SVGAGI. This CDR3 is 13 amino acids long. Trimming took 4 bases from V and 7 from J, leaving 13 bases between them. CDR3 nucleotide sequence: TGTGCCAGCAGTTCCTCGGGTTGGAGTGAAGCTTTCTTT. It translates to CASSSSGWSEAFF.

This chain links TRBV6-5 with TRBJ2-3; a possible D gene is TRBD2 (5 bases). Trimming cost V 8 bases and J 6 bases, with 9 bases left between them. This CDR3 is built from 11 residues. CDR1 and CDR2 (germline): MNHEY, SVGAGI. The chain's CDR3 is CASGGGDTQYF. The CDR3 coding sequence is TGTGCCAGCGGTGGAGGCGATACGCAGTATTTT.

The rearrangement joins TRBV28 to TRBJ1-2; 7 bases line up with TRBD1. V shed 5 bases, J shed 4 bases, and the junction held 7 bases outside the gene matches. The CDR3 covers 14 residues. The V gene's germline CDR1 is MDHEN and CDR2 SYDVKM. The DNA for the CDR3 is TGTGCCAGCAGTCAGGGGACAGTTGTCTATGGCTACACCTTC. Translating gives CASSQGTVVYGYTF.

The chain carries TRBV7-3 and TRBJ2-6, with a weak D call TRBD1 (6 bases). The V end was cut by 2 bases, the J end by 0 bases, with 8 bases between. Germline values: CDR1 SGHTA, CDR2 FQGTGA. The CDR3 consists of 16 residues. CDR3 in amino acids: CASSLGGLSGANVLTF. For the CDR3, the DNA is TGTGCCAGCAGCTTAGGGGGCCTCTCTGGGGCCAACGTCCTGACTTTC.

The V gene is TRBV5-1, the J gene TRBJ2-1; 8 nucleotides agree with TRBD2. Germline CDR1 SGHRS, CDR2 YFSETQ. Trimming at V came to 2 bases and at J to 4 bases, leaving 8 bases not matched to a gene. The CDR3 is 16 amino acids. DNA for the CDR3: TGCGCCAGCAGCTTCGGAGAGGCGGGGGGTTACAATGAGCAGTTCTTC. The encoded protein is CASSFGEAGGYNEQFF.